The 2 T cell receptor beta chains in this list originate from one sample, sequenced in a study of blood T cell repertoires in COVID-19. Repertoires were generated with immunoSEQ multiplex PCR, while TCRdb's copy carries only in-frame clones and drops some. The sample carries hundreds of thousands of clones, around 84% recorded once. The specimen was PBMCs or T cells enriched from blood (not recorded which). Receptors originate from a woman aged 50 to 60 who had recovered from COVID-19.

This clone occurred once. The chain combines TRBV29-1 with TRBJ2-7, with 9 bases matching TRBD2. This CDR3 is 15 amino acids long. Germline CDR1 is SQVTM and CDR2 is ANQGSEA. Unmatched junction bases numbered 12, after V lost 4 bases and J lost 5 bases. CDR3: CSVVWRGSGRNEQYF. CDR3 in DNA: TGCAGCGTTGTTTGGAGGGGTAGCGGGAGAAACGAGCAGTACTTC.

The rearrangement uses TRBV5-6 and TRBJ1-4, with D unclear. Germline-derived CDR1 and CDR2 are SGHDT and YYEEEE. V gave up 0 bases and J gave up 3 bases, with 6 bases separating them. The CDR3 extends over 14 amino acids. As DNA, the CDR3 is TGTGCCAGCAGCTTGGGGAGGTCTAATGAAAAACTGTTTTTT. Protein sequence: CASSLGRSNEKLFF.